These T cell receptor beta chains were read from a single sample in a study of vaccination and CD4 T cells after COVID-19. No antigens are known for them. TCRdb reanalysed the PCR reads using MiXCR and keeps one entry per CDR3 protein. Here the sample spans 15,000 to 20,000 distinct CDR3 sequences, about 46% being singletons. The input for sequencing was CD4+ T cells from blood, cultured in vitro, taken before SARS-CoV-2 vaccination. The receptors come from a human donor who had recovered from COVID-19. Each CDR3 is given with its conserved first and last residue. D genes are given only for firm matches. Only part of the rows carry a size: once, few, many, or a class if the clone is expanded.

D gene	V gene	CDR3 length	clone size	J gene	CDR3 protein	CDR3 DNA
TRBD1	TRBV6-5	14	NA	TRBJ1-2	CASSYFTGEYGYTF	TGTGCCAGCAGTTACTTTACAGGGGAGTATGGCTACACCTTC
NA	TRBV28	15	few	TRBJ1-2	CASSLLGPGSGGYTF	TGTGCCAGCAGTTTATTGGGTCCAGGGTCGGGGGGCTACACCTTC
NA	TRBV20-1	17	few	TRBJ1-5	CSAMSRGRRGSNQPQHF	TGCAGTGCTATGTCCCGGGGTCGGAGGGGCAGCAATCAGCCCCAGCATTTT
NA	TRBV7-8	14	NA	TRBJ1-5	CASSWDFGDQPQHF	TGTGCCAGCAGCTGGGACTTTGGGGATCAGCCCCAGCATTTT
NA	TRBV29-1	12	once	TRBJ2-1	CSGGIGQHEQFF	TGCAGCGGGGGTATAGGCCAGCATGAGCAGTTCTTC
TRBD1	TRBV6-5	14	NA	TRBJ2-5	CASSFAGGTETQYF	TGTGCCAGCAGTTTTGCAGGGGGCACAGAGACCCAGTACTTC
NA	TRBV24-1	14	NA	TRBJ2-2	CATSDLHGPGELFF	TGTGCCACCAGTGATTTACACGGCCCCGGGGAGCTGTTTTTT
TRBD2	TRBV20-1	15	few	TRBJ2-7	CSAPPASGRSWEQYF	TGCAGTGCCCCCCCGGCTAGCGGACGATCCTGGGAGCAGTACTTC
NA	TRBV6-5	15	few	TRBJ1-6	CASSYSGPSSSPLHF	TGTGCCAGCAGTTACTCGGGACCTTCGAGTTCACCCCTCCACTTT
TRBD2	TRBV20-1	15	NA	TRBJ2-1	CSASSGISSYNEQFF	TGCAGTGCTTCTAGCGGGATTTCGTCCTACAATGAGCAGTTCTTC
NA	TRBV20-1	18	few	TRBJ1-2	CSARDLPGGGRKVGGYTF	TGCAGTGCTAGAGATCTCCCAGGTGGGGGGCGCAAAGTAGGAGGCTACACCTTC
TRBD1	TRBV20-1	13	NA	TRBJ1-6	CSARQGTRTPLHF	TGCAGTGCGAGACAGGGGACAAGGACACCCCTCCACTTT
NA	TRBV20-1	12	few	TRBJ1-1	CSASGDEEGAFF	TGCAGTGCTAGTGGGGACGAAGAGGGGGCTTTCTTT
TRBD1	TRBV7-9	15	few	TRBJ1-6	CASSFSGGDNSPLHF	TGTGCCAGCAGCTTCTCAGGGGGAGATAATTCACCCCTCCACTTT
NA	TRBV18	13	NA	TRBJ1-1	CASSADLNTEAFF	TGTGCCAGCTCGGCCGACCTGAACACTGAAGCTTTCTTT
NA	TRBV29-1	12	few	TRBJ1-1	CSVEGGGAEAFF	TGCAGCGTTGAAGGAGGGGGGGCTGAAGCTTTCTTT
TRBD1	TRBV6-1	15	NA	TRBJ1-2	CASSNPTGTGGGYTF	TGTGCCAGCAGTAATCCAACCGGGACAGGGGGCGGCTACACCTTC
NA	TRBV20-1	13	NA	TRBJ1-6	CSAPQGNDSPLHF	TGCAGTGCTCCACAGGGTAATGATTCACCCCTCCACTTT
TRBD2	TRBV24-1	17	few	TRBJ2-5	CATSRELAGEGEETQYF	TGTGCCACCAGTCGAGAGCTAGCGGGAGAAGGGGAAGAGACCCAGTACTTC
NA	TRBV7-2	14	NA	TRBJ2-3	CASSLWSNSDTQYF	TGTGCCAGCAGCTTATGGAGTAATTCAGATACGCAGTATTTT
NA	TRBV6-1	15	few	TRBJ1-3	CASRGRGASGNTIYF	TGTGCCAGCAGGGGGCGAGGGGCAAGTGGAAACACCATATATTTT
NA	TRBV19	13	few	TRBJ1-1	CASSSRRSTEAFF	TGTGCCAGTAGTAGTCGGCGAAGCACTGAAGCTTTCTTT
NA	TRBV19	15	few	TRBJ2-6	CASMGGGSGANVLTF	TGTGCCAGTATGGGGGGAGGCTCTGGGGCCAACGTCCTGACTTTC
TRBD1	TRBV11-3	14	NA	TRBJ1-1	CASTKQGFSTEAFF	TGTGCCAGCACAAAACAGGGGTTCAGCACTGAAGCTTTCTTT
TRBD1	TRBV19	17	NA	TRBJ1-6	CASSTIEQGVRNSPLHF	TGTGCCAGTAGTACGATCGAACAGGGGGTGAGGAATTCACCCCTCCACTTT
TRBD2	TRBV14	14	NA	TRBJ2-1	CASRSSGRDNEQFF	TGTGCCAGCCGATCTAGCGGGAGGGACAATGAGCAGTTCTTC
NA	TRBV2	16	few	TRBJ1-6	CASSSSGSSYNSPLHF	TGTGCCAGCAGTAGCTCAGGGAGCTCCTATAATTCACCCCTCCACTTT
NA	TRBV6-1	15	few	TRBJ2-2	CASSGQVLVTGELFF	TGTGCCAGCAGTGGACAGGTCCTGGTGACCGGGGAGCTGTTTTTT
NA	TRBV18	13	NA	TRBJ1-2	CASSPNSNYGYTF	TGTGCCAGCTCACCTAACAGTAACTATGGCTACACCTTC
NA	TRBV7-2	15	NA	TRBJ2-3	CASSLSITGRDTQYF	TGTGCCAGCAGCTTATCGATTACGGGGAGAGATACGCAGTATTTT
NA	TRBV20-1	14	NA	TRBJ1-5	CSASSAYSNQPQHF	TGCAGTGCTAGTTCCGCTTATAGCAATCAGCCCCAGCATTTT
TRBD2	TRBV15	16	few	TRBJ2-3	CATSTISGGGTDTQYF	TGTGCCACCAGCACTATTAGCGGGGGGGGCACAGATACGCAGTATTTT
NA	TRBV6-5	15	NA	TRBJ2-7	CASSYRSGPLYEQYF	TGTGCCAGCAGTTACCGTAGCGGTCCCCTCTACGAGCAGTACTTC
TRBD1	TRBV20-1	14	few	TRBJ2-5	CSARPTGVLETQYF	TGCAGTGCTAGACCAACAGGGGTTTTAGAGACCCAGTACTTC
NA	TRBV5-1	15	few	TRBJ1-6	CASSSNTGSNSPLHF	TGCGCCAGCAGCTCTAATACAGGGAGTAATTCACCCCTCCACTTT
NA	TRBV7-2	16	few	TRBJ2-2	CASSLAGRQNTGELFF	TGTGCCAGCAGCTTAGCGGGCCGGCAGAACACCGGGGAGCTGTTTTTT
TRBD2	TRBV20-1	14	few	TRBJ2-4	CSAIAGGEQNIQYF	TGCAGTGCGATAGCGGGGGGTGAGCAAAACATTCAGTACTTC
NA	TRBV28	14	few	TRBJ1-1	CASSLPGKGTEAFF	TGTGCCAGCAGTTTACCGGGAAAGGGCACTGAAGCTTTCTTT
NA	TRBV7-2	12	few	TRBJ1-2	CASSRTEYGYTF	TGTGCCAGCAGCCGGACGGAATATGGCTACACCTTC
TRBD1	TRBV5-4	14	NA	TRBJ2-5	CASSGTDRGETQYF	TGTGCCAGCAGCGGAACGGACAGGGGAGAGACCCAGTACTTC
NA	TRBV2	14	NA	TRBJ2-7	CASSEGLSSYEQYF	TGTGCCAGCAGTGAAGGTTTGAGCTCCTACGAGCAGTACTTC
NA	TRBV7-9	10	NA	TRBJ1-4	CASGNEKLFF	TGTGCCAGCGGCAATGAAAAACTGTTTTTT
NA	TRBV6-1	15	NA	TRBJ2-2	CASSPMDVSAGELFF	TGTGCCAGCAGCCCCATGGACGTGTCGGCCGGGGAGCTGTTTTTT
TRBD1	TRBV5-4	15	few	TRBJ1-6	CASSSRQGAGSPLHF	TGTGCCAGCAGCTCACGACAGGGGGCCGGTTCACCCCTCCACTTT
TRBD1	TRBV7-9	15	few	TRBJ1-1	CASRPTGGENTEAFF	TGTGCCAGCAGGCCAACAGGGGGCGAGAACACTGAAGCTTTCTTT
NA	TRBV20-1	18	once	TRBJ1-6	CSARFGGRDLYYNSPLHF	TGCAGTGCTAGATTCGGAGGCAGGGACCTATACTATAATTCACCCCTCCACTTT
TRBD2	TRBV24-1	14	few	TRBJ2-5	CATSETSGMETQYF	TGTGCCACCAGTGAGACGAGCGGGATGGAGACCCAGTACTTC
NA	TRBV28	17	NA	TRBJ2-6	CASGLSQGLSGANVLTF	TGTGCCAGCGGTTTGAGCCAGGGCCTCTCTGGGGCCAACGTCCTGACTTTC
NA	TRBV10-3	15	NA	TRBJ2-2	CAISNTGSNTGELFF	TGTGCCATCAGTAATACCGGGTCTAACACCGGGGAGCTGTTTTTT
NA	TRBV7-6	14	NA	TRBJ2-1	CASSPDGPGNEQFF	TGTGCCAGCAGCCCCGACGGACCCGGCAATGAGCAGTTCTTC